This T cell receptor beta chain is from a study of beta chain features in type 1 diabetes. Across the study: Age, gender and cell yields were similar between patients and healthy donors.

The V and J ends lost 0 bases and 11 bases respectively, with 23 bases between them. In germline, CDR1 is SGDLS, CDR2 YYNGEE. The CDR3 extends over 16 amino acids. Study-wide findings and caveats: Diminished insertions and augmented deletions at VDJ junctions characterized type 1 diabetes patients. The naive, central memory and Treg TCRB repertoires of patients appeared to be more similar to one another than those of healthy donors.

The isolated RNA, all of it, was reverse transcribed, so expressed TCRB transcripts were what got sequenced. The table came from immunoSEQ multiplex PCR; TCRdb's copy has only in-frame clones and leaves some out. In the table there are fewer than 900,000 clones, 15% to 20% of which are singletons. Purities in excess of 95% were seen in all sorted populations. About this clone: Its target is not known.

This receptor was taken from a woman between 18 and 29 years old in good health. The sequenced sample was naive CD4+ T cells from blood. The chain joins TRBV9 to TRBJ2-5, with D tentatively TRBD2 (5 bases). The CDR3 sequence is CASSVERREQGEEQYF. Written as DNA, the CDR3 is TGTGCCAGCAGCGTAGAGAGACGGGAACAAGGAGAAGAGCAGTACTTC.